This T cell receptor (beta chain) was captured in a study of blood T cell repertoires in COVID-19. Study-level background: There were acute and convalescent COVID-19 samples, and they came from the United States, Italy and Spain.

Repertoires were generated with immunoSEQ multiplex PCR, while TCRdb's copy carries only in-frame clones and drops some. The table records more than 250,000 clones, around 87% of them present only once. Individuals drawn from around 25 US areas were about 18 to 95 years old. Symptom resolution, clearance, or two negative PCRs marked donors in Cohort 3 as recovered. Sequencing was performed on PBMCs or T cells enriched from blood (not recorded which). The TCR was taken from a woman in her thirties who had recovered from COVID-19.

For the CDR3, the DNA is TGTGCCAGCAGGGTACCTGGGACAGGGGGCGAAAAACTGTTTTTT. Its protein product is CASRVPGTGGEKLFF. J is TRBJ1-4 and V is TRBV28; 12 bases fit TRBD1. The CDR3 has 15 amino acids. Germline CDR1 is MDHEN and CDR2 is SYDVKM. V dropped 6 bases and J dropped 8; count of bases not matched to a gene: 7.